Listed here are 26 T cell receptor beta chains from one sample, sequenced in a study of shared clonotypes between healthy human individuals. Libraries were prepared by immunoSEQ multiplex PCR; TCRdb keeps only in-frame clonotypes and omits some of them. Found here are about 1.1 million clones, 77% of them singletons; the top ten hold roughly 0.83%. Sequenced material: memory CD4+ T cells from PBMCs. Subset noted: CD45RA-negative fraction. Every receptor here comes from a man aged 18 to 29 in good health. Some clones in this sample may be carry-over from other donors' samples.

The V gene is TRBV29-1, the J gene TRBJ1-2; 8 bases agree with TRBD1. CDR3 length equals 13 residues. Looked up from germline, CDR1 is SQVTM and CDR2 is ANQGSEA. V gave up 4 bases and J gave up 5 bases; unmatched junction bases: 6. In DNA, the CDR3 is TGCAGCGTTGGTCGACAGGGGACGTATGGCTACACCTTC. It is translated as CSVGRQGTYGYTF.

The rearrangement uses TRBV4-3 and TRBJ2-5, with D tentatively TRBD2 (5 bases). Germline CDR1 LGHNA, CDR2 YSLEER. Trimming shortened V by 2 bases and J by 7 bases, and 14 bases separated the two germline ends. CDR3 length: 14 amino acids. CDR3 protein: CASSQNVGSGTQYF. CDR3 nucleotide sequence: TGCGCCAGCAGCCAAAATGTAGGGAGCGGGACCCAGTACTTC.

This chain links TRBV5-1 with TRBJ1-5; D remains unclear. Germline V gives CDR1 SGHRS, CDR2 YFSETQ. The length of the CDR3 is 14 residues. Trimming left V 2 bases short and J 2 bases short, with 8 bases between. The CDR3 reads CASSFVQGNQPQHF. The CDR3, as DNA: TGCGCCAGCAGCTTTGTGCAGGGCAATCAGCCCCAGCATTTT.

This clone was counted between two and nine times. The chain combines TRBV19 with TRBJ1-1, with D perhaps matching TRBD1 (6 bases). This CDR3 region has 14 residues. Trimming pared 5 bases from V and 0 bases from J, leaving 10 bases between. Germline values: CDR1 LNHDA, CDR2 SQIVND (reference sequence). The CDR3 nucleotides read TGTGCCAGTAGTGTACAGGGCTTGAACACTGAAGCTTTCTTT. This codes for CASSVQGLNTEAFF.

The V call is TRBV2, the J call TRBJ2-7; the match to TRBD2 covers 7 bases. Germline V gives CDR1 SNHLY, CDR2 FYNNEI. The CDR3 loop spans 13 amino acids. V was pared by 7 bases and J by 10 bases, with 13 bases of the junction left unmatched. Here the CDR3 reads CASTAGVMEAQYF. CDR3 bases: TGTGCCAGCACTGCGGGAGTAATGGAGGCCCAGTACTTC.

The count of this clone is one. V usage is TRBV28 and J usage is TRBJ2-7; D might be TRBD2 (7 bases). V lost 5 bases, J lost 1 base, and 15 bases lay in between. CDR1 is MDHEN and CDR2 is SYDVKM in the germline V gene. The CDR3 is 15 residues long. CDR3 sequence (DNA): TGTGCCAGCAGTCCCGAAGGGAGGGGGTCCTACGAGCAGTACTTC. It codes for CASSPEGRGSYEQYF. Using reference TRBV28 and TRBJ2-7 for the parts outside the CDR3, the full variable domain is DVKVTQSSRYLVKRTGEKVFLECVQDMDHENMFWYRQDPGLGLRLIYFSYDVKMKEKGDIPEGYSVSREKKERFSLILESASTNQTSMYLCASSPEGRGSYEQYFGPGTRLTVT.

V gene TRBV18 combines with J gene TRBJ1-5; no clear D gene. From germline, CDR1 is KGHSH and CDR2 LQKENI. The CDR3 sequence is 13 residues long. V lost 1 base to trimming and J lost 12 bases, with 13 bases between them. CDR3 region: CASSPQGLSGQHF. Here the CDR3 DNA reads TGTGCCAGCTCACCACAGGGCCTCTCAGGCCAGCATTTT.

This chain joins TRBV9 and TRBJ2-5; TRBD2 might be the D (7 bases). Germline-derived CDR1 and CDR2 are SGDLS and YYNGEE. The CDR3 runs 17 residues. Deletions cut 4 bases from V and 5 bases from J, with 24 bases between. In DNA form, the CDR3 reads TGTGCCAGCAGCCTCACCCAAGGGGAGGGGGGAGCGGAGACCCAGTACTTC. Translation gives CASSLTQGEGGAETQYF.

This clone was seen many times. The chain employs TRBV19 and TRBJ2-7; possible D gene TRBD1, 6 bases. CDR1 is LNHDA, CDR2 SQIVND, per germline (reference sequence). The germline V and J ends were trimmed by 2 bases and 5 bases, with 10 bases remaining between them. This CDR3 has 13 residues. DNA of the CDR3: TGTGCCAGTAGTATAAGACAGGAGGACGAGCAGTACTTC. It is translated as CASSIRQEDEQYF. The full variable domain, with the rest looked up from reference TRBV19 and TRBJ2-7, is DGGITQSPKYLFRKEGQNVTLSCEQNLNHDAMYWYRQDPGQGLRLIYYSQIVNDFQKGDIAEGYSVSREKKESFPLTVTSAQKNPTAFYLCASSIRQEDEQYFGPGTRLTVT.

This clone was observed a single time. This sample also contains other DNA sequences that code for the same CDR3. The genes are TRBV6-6 and TRBJ1-1; D remains ambiguous. V was cut by 3 bases and J by 1 base, with 6 bases left in between. The germline V gene encodes CDR1 MNHNY and CDR2 SVGAGI (reference sequence). This CDR3 has 13 amino acids. The CDR3 loop reads CASSYGRNTEAFF. In DNA form, the CDR3 reads TGTGCCAGCAGTTATGGGCGGAACACTGAAGCTTTCTTT.

Comment on this clone: One end of the junction fails to match germline, which may point to a read error. At the DNA level, this CDR3 is encoded by other sequences in the same sample as well. V usage is TRBV5-1 and J usage is TRBJ2-3, with a tentative D call TRBD1 (5 bases). This CDR3 is built from 14 residues. The V gene's germline CDR1 is SGHRS and CDR2 YFSETQ. CDR3 sequence reads: CASSLAQGTDTQYF. The CDR3 region has the DNA TGCGCTAGCAGCTTGGCCCAGGGAACAGATACGCAGTATTTT.

The chain carries TRBV11-2 and TRBJ1-2; 12 bases fit TRBD1. Germline V gene data show CDR1 as SGHAT and CDR2 as FQNNGV. The ends lost 1 base at V and 8 bases at J; junction bases unmatched: 5. CDR3 length: 15 amino acids. CDR3 residues: CASSLAGQGAGGYTF. The DNA for the CDR3 is TGTGCCAGCAGCTTAGCGGGACAGGGGGCCGGAGGCTACACCTTC.

V and J are TRBV28 and TRBJ1-5; D may be TRBD1 (5 bases). The V end lost 5 bases, the J end lost 0 bases, and 17 bases lay between the germline ends. The CDR3 is 17 residues long. Germline V gene sequence: CDR1 MDHEN, CDR2 SYDVKM. DNA for the CDR3: TGTGCCAGCAGTGGGTGGGGCAGTCTCTATAGCAATCAGCCCCAGCATTTT. Translation gives CASSGWGSLYSNQPQHF. The full variable domain, completed using reference TRBV28 and TRBJ1-5, is DVKVTQSSRYLVKRTGEKVFLECVQDMDHENMFWYRQDPGLGLRLIYFSYDVKMKEKGDIPEGYSVSREKKERFSLILESASTNQTSMYLCASSGWGSLYSNQPQHFGDGTRLSIL.

This chain uses TRBV6-1 with TRBJ2-2; D might be TRBD1 or TRBD2, each matching 6 bases. Germline V gene sequence: CDR1 MNHNS, CDR2 SASEGT. V shed 8 bases and J shed 6 bases, with 16 bases lying between them. The CDR3 sequence is 14 residues long. The CDR3: CASGGGIRPGELFF. The CDR3 nucleotides read TGTGCCAGCGGAGGGGGAATACGGCCCGGGGAGCTGTTTTTT.

The chain employs TRBV29-1 and TRBJ2-3; no definite D call. Germline values: CDR1 SQVTM, CDR2 ANQGSEA. The ends were cut back, 8 bases at V and 0 bases at J, with 9 bases in the middle. This CDR3 region has 12 residues. DNA of the CDR3: TGCAGCTTCACCCCCAGCACAGATACGCAGTATTTT. Protein: CSFTPSTDTQYF.

The rearrangement joins TRBV5-1 to TRBJ2-5; D gene ambiguous. The germline CDR1 and CDR2 sequences are SGHRS and YFSETQ. The CDR3 runs to 15 residues. Trimming cost V 3 bases and J 4 bases, with 16 bases left between them. The CDR3 DNA reads as TGCGCCAGCAGCTCCCGGGCAGTCCCCGGAGAGACCCAGTACTTC. Its protein is CASSSRAVPGETQYF.

The chain combines TRBV7-2 with TRBJ2-7; 7 bases map to TRBD2. Per germline, CDR1 SGHTA and CDR2 FQGNSA. With 5 bases clipped from V and 3 bases from J, the junction kept 10 bases outside the gene matches. The CDR3 loop spans 15 amino acids. The CDR3 sequence is CASSAAWGGFYEQYF. DNA for the CDR3: TGTGCCAGCAGCGCCGCGTGGGGGGGTTTCTACGAGCAGTACTTC.

This sequence joins TRBV4-3 and TRBJ2-3; 9 bases are shared with TRBD1. V shed 3 bases, J shed 6 bases, and the junction held 10 bases outside the gene matches. Germline V CDR1 and CDR2: LGHNA, YSLEER. CDR3 length equals 16 residues. The CDR3 sequence: CASSHIPGQGLDTQYF. The CDR3, as DNA: TGCGCCAGCAGCCACATACCGGGACAGGGTCTGGATACGCAGTATTTT.

This clone was recorded only once. Here the CDR3 reads CATSTGTTQYNEQFF. CDR3 coding DNA: TGTGCCACCAGCACAGGGACTACCCAATACAATGAGCAGTTCTTC. The chain joins TRBV15 to TRBJ2-1; 7 nucleotides match TRBD2. V was pared by 4 bases and J by 4 bases, with 7 bases of the junction left unmatched. The germline CDR1 and CDR2 sequences are LNHNV and YYDKDF (reference sequence). The CDR3 extends over 15 amino acids.

As for this clone: Being one base from a much bigger clone, this may be a read error. J is TRBJ2-6 and V is TRBV10-3, with D possibly being TRBD2 (6 bases). CDR1 ENHRY and CDR2 SYGVKD come from the germline V gene. The length of the CDR3 is 13 residues. The CDR3 protein is CATGSSGANDLTF. CDR3 in DNA: TGTGCCACCGGGAGCTCTGGGGCCAACGACCTGACTTTC.

About this clone: This sample also contains other DNA sequences that code for the same CDR3. The rearrangement uses TRBV4-3 and TRBJ1-2, with TRBD1 identical over 8 bases. The CDR3 has 14 amino acids. Germline V gene sequence: CDR1 LGHNA, CDR2 YSLEER. Trimming cost V 1 base and J 6 bases; bases outside gene matches: 4. Written as DNA, the CDR3 is TGCGCCAGCAGCCAAGCGGCAGGGGGCCATGGCTACACCTTC. This gives the protein CASSQAAGGHGYTF.

Turning to this clone: The sample has other DNA sequences that encode this CDR3 too. This chain links TRBV9 with TRBJ2-3; 12 nucleotides agree with TRBD2. Looked up from germline, CDR1 is SGDLS and CDR2 is YYNGEE. CDR3 length equals 16 residues. V lost 1 base to trimming and J lost 0 bases; unmatched junction nucleotides: 0. The CDR3 DNA reads TGTGCCAGCAGCGTACTAGCGGGAGGGAGCACAGATACGCAGTATTTT. It specifies CASSVLAGGSTDTQYF.

The chain combines TRBV28 with TRBJ1-4, with D perhaps matching TRBD1 (5 bases). Trimming removed 1 base from V and 8 bases from J, with 11 bases in between. This CDR3 has 14 residues. Germline V lookup: CDR1 MDHEN, CDR2 SYDVKM. The DNA of the CDR3 is TGTGCCAGCAGTTTATCAGGGCTAAAAGAAAAACTGTTTTTT. Amino acids: CASSLSGLKEKLFF.

On this clone: The sample contains more than one DNA sequence encoding this CDR3. This chain connects TRBV5-1 to TRBJ2-7; 9 bases agree with TRBD1. Trimming cost V 3 bases and J 2 bases; bases outside gene matches: 3. Germline V lookup: CDR1 SGHRS, CDR2 YFSETQ. The CDR3 has 14 residues. The CDR3 sequence: CASSSGTGPYEQYF. The CDR3 DNA reads as TGCGCCAGCAGCTCGGGGACAGGGCCCTACGAGCAGTACTTC.

V is TRBV7-2 and J is TRBJ2-5; D gene ambiguous. V lost 6 bases to trimming and J lost 5 bases, with 13 bases between them. Per the germline V gene, CDR1 is SGHTA and CDR2 is FQGNSA. This CDR3 is built from 13 residues. For the CDR3, the DNA is TGTGCCAGCAGGCCTCGTACTGGGGAGACCCAGTACTTC. Its translation: CASRPRTGETQYF.

A remark on this clone: Other DNA sequences in the same sample also yield this CDR3. The chain couples TRBV4-1 to TRBJ2-5, with TRBD1 as a possible D gene (6 bases). This CDR3 has 14 amino acids. Germline values: CDR1 MGHRA, CDR2 YSYEKL. Trimming left V 2 bases short and J 1 base short, with 8 bases between. The CDR3 coding sequence is TGCGCCAGCAGCCAAACAGGGTCCCAAGAGACCCAGTACTTC. Its protein product is CASSQTGSQETQYF.